This TCR beta chain was observed in a study of cytomegalovirus exposure and HLA in healthy donors (dated by TCRdb to the late 2010s). The study in broad terms: In an earlier analysis of under 750 of the donors, 276 Gb of sequence data and 117 million unique TCR beta sequences from approximately 180 million T cells were reported. On average, over 200,000 unique TCR beta nucleotide sequences were sequenced per donor among a few hundred genotyped donors of the cohort, with roughly 18% of those sequences being non-productive. Roughly 300 gigabases of sequencing data and roughly 81 million unique TCR sequences made up an early release that covered some 640 HLA-typed donors. A handful of DR-DQ haplotypes were handled as single units for association and clustering because linkage in the cohort was strong. Both class I and class II loci were covered by HLA typing, at four-digit resolution. Every repertoire in the discovery cohort had been generated on one and the same sequencing platform. The aim of the study was to test whether cataloging public T cell receptors could identify signatures of past pathogen exposure. The study used immunosequencing to profile the T cell repertoires of some 600 subjects and linked those repertoires to cytomegalovirus serostatus. Donor age, sex, ethnicity and CMV serostatus were compiled together with the repertoire data. To predict cytomegalovirus infection status, the study brought together high-throughput TCR immunosequencing, statistical association of individual TCRs with disease status, and machine learning. Of the approximately 400 genotyped donors, 65% to 90% were placed in the genetic ancestry cluster associated with self-reported Caucasian donors. The number of typed donors differed by locus: about 620-630 for A, B, C, DRB1 and DQB1; some 540 for DQA1; 606 for DPA1; and around 490 for DPB1. Rather than using new phenotypic data, the later analysis identified candidate immune exposures from TCR beta sequences and from how often those sequences occurred across donors. A separate validation cohort of approximately 130 different subjects was used in addition to the roughly 720-subject first cohort. A later genetic analysis used genome-wide SNP genotypes for 398 of the 666 donors, treating that subset as a discovery cohort. In a later analysis, previously published TCR beta repertoires from several hundred donors were re-analyzed and high-resolution HLA genotyping was added so that TCR occurrence patterns could be studied. In an earlier analysis of roughly 540 of the donors, high-throughput TCR beta sequencing was used to judge whether each TCR beta V gene segment behaved as functional or pseudogenic. The paper's findings and limits, for the study overall: An association between a missense DCLRE1C variant and V-gene and J-gene trimming of TCR beta chains was found in a later genetic analysis and replicated in an independent cohort. In a later analysis, the rate of TCR association differed among HLA loci, with DRB1 alleles having the most associated TCRs and HLA-C alleles having the fewest. A further reported finding was that TCR beta sequences accurately predicted the HLA-A and HLA-B alleles for most subjects in the first cohort. In a later analysis, HLA-associated TCR beta chains were found to be more clonally expanded and to have lower generation probabilities than equally common non-associated chains. A few of the identified cytomegalovirus-associated TCR beta chains were confirmed in vitro to be specific for cytomegalovirus antigens. The sequencing pipeline was judged likely to have produced a cluster of highly shared sequence variants as a technical artifact. Correlated functional status among segregating V segments might be attributable to linkage disequilibrium, but an unknown experimental factor could not be ruled out. CMV serostatus was the only immune exposure information available for the cohort. The authors suggested that the approach could potentially be extended to other disease states and immunological phenotypes. In this cohort, only TCR beta chains were sequenced, and detectable features were limited by the absence of alpha or paired-chain data. In a later analysis, 15,000 to 20,000 TCR beta sequences were associated with specific HLA alleles at a false discovery rate of 0.05. HLA typing was unavailable for some donors at each locus, so association tests used only the typed subset. In a later genetic analysis, fewer N-insertions in productive TCRs were reported among donors in an Asian-associated ancestry cluster than the approximately 670-donor mean. When HLA alleles, especially DR and DQ, strongly co-occurred, attributing TCR associations to individual alleles was difficult. In the study, some 160 TCR beta chains were listed as associated with cytomegalovirus. Because counts were too low, about 18 rarely observed V segments, including chromosome 9 orphons, were excluded from the earlier analysis of 587 of the donors. In a later analysis, most CMV-associated TCR beta chains were found to appear HLA-restricted, with HLA associations seemingly driven largely by CMV exposure. Most TCR sequences were seen in very few donors, while some public TCRs were found in many individuals. A later analysis reported that several top co-occurrence clusters appeared linked to parvovirus B19, influenza, CMV and Epstein-Barr virus. In an earlier analysis of 500 to 650 of the donors, most TCR beta V segments appeared in productive rearrangements about 87% or about 30% of the time, broadly matching IMGT annotations. Some IMGT-functional V segments, including TRBV6-2 and TRBV6-3, could not be distinguished by the 87-base-pair reads and were therefore excluded. The presence/absence analyses assumed that sequencing depth was roughly uniform across donors, and that assumption may not be true. In both the original and validation cohorts, the classifier was reported to diagnose cytomegalovirus status with high specificity and sensitivity.

Library prep was done by the immunoSEQ multiplex PCR assay. For the multiplex PCR, a mixture combining 60 forward primers for TCR Vbeta segments and 13 reverse primers for TCR Jbeta segments was used. The CDR3 region of rearranged TCR beta genes was amplified from genomic DNA with a multiplex PCR assay. The amplified TCR beta libraries were sequenced on the Illumina HiSeq System as 87-base-pair reads. The authors' analysis ran thus. A later analysis counted tens of millions of unique TCR beta chains across the 700 or so repertoires, and 9.5 million to 11 million of these chains were shared by at least two donors. Raw reads were error-corrected and collapsed into unique sequences by a nearest-neighbor algorithm in which closely related sequences were merged to remove PCR and sequencing errors. Alignment of CDR3 sequences to IMGT reference sequences was used to assign V, D and J gene segments. For a sequence to be retained, a match of at least six nucleotides was required to both a V gene segment and a J gene segment. Rearrangements were classified as productive when the CDR3 lacked stop codons and remained in frame with V and J, and all other rearrangements were classified as non-productive. CDR3 was defined by IMGT convention, running from the second conserved V-encoded cysteine to the conserved J-encoded phenylalanine. The earlier analysis of fewer than 750 of the donors excluded sequences that lacked an unambiguous match to a single V gene segment. In an earlier analysis of approximately 590 of the donors, a V segment was called functional when productive rearrangements were above 56.7%, and segregating when the standard deviation between donors exceeded 5%. A statistical classification framework was built for diagnosing cytomegalovirus status from the catalog of TCR beta chain sequences. V and J gene assignment, in a later analysis, came from comparing TCR nucleotide sequences with IMGT/GENE-DB human TR gene sequences. A later analysis assigned CDR3 sequences and most-parsimonious VDJ recombination scenarios with the TCRdist pipeline. In a later analysis, each TCR beta chain was defined by its CDR3 amino acid sequence together with its V-gene family, and reads lacking a unique V-gene family were excluded. In a later analysis, nearly 600 highly shared, low-generation-probability nucleotide sequences were removed to address suspected cross-contamination and a sequencing artifact. A later analysis calculated a clonal expansion index for each public chain from normalized within-repertoire ranks of inferred template counts. A later analysis computed generation probabilities with a VDJ recombination model fitted to out-of-frame rearrangements, and checked the results against IGoR. A later analysis scored TCR-TCR, TCR-HLA and TCR-CMV co-occurrence with hypergeometric tests, applying a repertoire-size bias correction to TCR pairs. To estimate false discovery rates, a later analysis permuted the HLA or CMV assignments 20 times. In a later analysis, co-occurring TCRs were grouped with DBSCAN, and TCRdist sequence similarity was added when clustering was performed within HLA-allele-positive subsets. Repertoires with fewer than 30,000 or more than 120,000 public chains, plus five repertoires with anomalous nucleotide sharing, were excluded from co-occurrence clustering. TCRdb took this table from immuneACCESS and kept in-frame rearrangements with V and J called. Such tables lack part of the clones; where checked against another copy, unresolved V genes explain under half of the gap, and the rest is unexplained. The D gene and trimming were derived from the DNA, and the V and J assignments and clone size from that table. In this sample the table shows more than 100,000 clones, around 76% of which occur a single time. The top ten clones comprise 30% of the sample.

Concerning this clone itself: Its antigen remains unidentified. No quality values exist for individual bases; no much larger clone is one base distant.

In total, 600 or so healthy bone marrow donors made up the cohort. At the time of sampling, all cohort members were nominally healthy, though unrecorded immune exposures were likely present. The donor was CMV seropositive and was included in the group of approximately 310 seropositive cohort members. Each donor provided a peripheral blood sample, and peripheral blood mononuclear cells were used for TCR beta sequencing. Genomic DNA extraction from the blood cell samples was performed with the Qiagen DNeasy Blood Extraction Kit. CDR1 ENHRY and CDR2 SYGVKD are derived from the germline V gene. V and J are trimmed by 8 bases and 3 bases, and the gene matches miss 8 bases of the junction. Measured from the cysteine to the phenylalanine, the CDR3 is 15 residues long. The kept DNA is CDR3 alone, 45 bases in frame from the first base.

The sample was PBMCs. The TCR originated in a man aged 55 to 69 in good health and CMV-seropositive. The chain employs TRBV10-3 and TRBJ1-4; a stretch of 8 junction bases matches TRBD1. The nucleotides read TGTGCCATCTCAACCGGGACAGGACCTAATGAAAAACTGTTTTTT. Its protein is CAISTGTGPNEKLFF.